Sequencing of this T cell receptor (beta chain) was carried out in a study of shared clonotypes between healthy human individuals. Here immunoSEQ multiplex PCR was the method, and the copy in TCRdb shows in-frame clones only, minus some. The sample lists about 2 million clones, approximately 94% occurring once. The CDR3 length is 13 residues. CDR1 and CDR2 (germline): SQVTM, ANQGSEA. J lost 2 bases, V lost 5 bases, and 4 bases had no gene match. CD45RO-negative CD8 cells positively selected for CCR7 made up the naive population, which excluded terminally differentiated effector memory CD45RA+ cells. The TCR was taken from a man younger than 30 in good health. The material sequenced was naive CD8+ T cells sorted from blood. The chain is built from TRBV29-1 and TRBJ2-7; 9 nucleotides match TRBD1. Written as DNA, the CDR3 is TGCAGCGTTCTTAGGGACAGGGCCTACGAGCAGTACTTC. It yields the protein CSVLRDRAYEQYF.